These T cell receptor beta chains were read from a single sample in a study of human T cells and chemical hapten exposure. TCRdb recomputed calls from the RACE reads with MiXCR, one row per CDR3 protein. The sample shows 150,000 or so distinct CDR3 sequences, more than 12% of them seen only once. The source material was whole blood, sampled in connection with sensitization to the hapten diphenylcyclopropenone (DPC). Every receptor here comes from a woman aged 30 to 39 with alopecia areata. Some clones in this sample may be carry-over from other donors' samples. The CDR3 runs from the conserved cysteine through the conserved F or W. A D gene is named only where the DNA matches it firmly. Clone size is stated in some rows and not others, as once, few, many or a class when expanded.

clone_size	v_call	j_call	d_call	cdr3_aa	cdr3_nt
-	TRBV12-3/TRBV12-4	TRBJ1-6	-	CASSARGREGTPLHF	TGTGCCAGCAGTGCCAGGGGACGGGAGGGTACACCCCTCCACTTT
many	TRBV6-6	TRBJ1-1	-	CASSYGVGNTEAFF	TGTGCCAGCAGTTACGGAGTCGGGAACACTGAAGCTTTCTTT
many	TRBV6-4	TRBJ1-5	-	CASSDRVADQPQHF	TGTGCCAGCAGTGACAGGGTGGCGGATCAGCCCCAGCATTTT
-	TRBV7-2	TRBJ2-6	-	CASSLDPVGPFSGANVLTF	TGTGCCAGCAGCTTAGATCCGGTTGGCCCGTTCTCTGGGGCCAACGTCCTGACTTTC
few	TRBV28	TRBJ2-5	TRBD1	CASSSYRGTEETQYF	TGTGCCAGCAGTTCCTACAGGGGGACTGAAGAGACCCAGTACTTC
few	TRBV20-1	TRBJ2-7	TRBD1	CSARRQGFPYEQYF	TGCAGTGCAAGGCGACAGGGGTTTCCCTACGAGCAGTACTTC
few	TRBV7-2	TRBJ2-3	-	CASSPTRAADTQYF	TGTGCCAGCAGCCCGACTAGAGCGGCAGATACGCAGTATTTT
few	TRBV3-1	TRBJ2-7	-	CASSQAGLSYEQYF	TGTGCCAGCAGCCAAGCGGGGTTGTCCTACGAGCAGTACTTC
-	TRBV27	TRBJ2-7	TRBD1	CASSPPTPGQAPYEQYF	TGTGCCAGCAGTCCGCCGACCCCGGGACAGGCACCCTACGAGCAGTACTTC
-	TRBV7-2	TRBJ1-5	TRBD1	CASSLAGTANQPQHF	TGTGCCAGCAGCTTGGCCGGGACAGCGAATCAGCCCCAGCATTTT
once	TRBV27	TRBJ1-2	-	CASSFGQRYGYTF	TGTGCCAGCAGTTTCGGACAGCGTTATGGCTACACCTTC
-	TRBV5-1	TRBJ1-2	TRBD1	CASSWGQSYNYGYTF	TGCGCCAGCAGTTGGGGACAGTCTTACAACTATGGCTACACCTTC
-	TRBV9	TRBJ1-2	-	CASSVGDDYGYTF	TGTGCCAGCAGCGTAGGAGACGACTATGGCTACACCTTC
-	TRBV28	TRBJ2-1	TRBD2	CASAAGVVYNEQFF	TGTGCCAGCGCAGCGGGAGTTGTCTACAATGAGCAGTTCTTC
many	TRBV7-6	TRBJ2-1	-	CASSALAGYSYNEQFF	TGTGCCAGCAGCGCACTCGCGGGCTACTCCTACAATGAGCAGTTCTTC
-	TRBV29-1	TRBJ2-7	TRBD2	CSVTAGVSYEQYF	TGCAGCGTTACCGCGGGAGTATCCTACGAGCAGTACTTC
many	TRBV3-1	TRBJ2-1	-	CASSQVPQNEQFF	TGTGCCAGCAGCCAAGTTCCCCAGAATGAGCAGTTCTTC
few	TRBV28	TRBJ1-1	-	CASSFRGARTEAFF	TGTGCCAGCAGTTTCCGGGGGGCGCGAACTGAAGCTTTCTTT
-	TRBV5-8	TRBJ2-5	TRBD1	CASSLGGAETQYF	TGTGCCAGCAGCTTAGGGGGCGCCGAGACCCAGTACTTC
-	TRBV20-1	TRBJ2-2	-	CSADMGGPNTGELFF	TGCAGTGCAGATATGGGAGGCCCGAACACCGGGGAGCTGTTTTTT
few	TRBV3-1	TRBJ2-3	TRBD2	CASSQDRTSGMVSRDTQYF	TGTGCCAGCAGCCAAGACCGGACTAGCGGGATGGTATCGCGGGATACGCAGTATTTT
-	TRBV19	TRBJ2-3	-	CASSDRRDTQYF	TGTGCCAGTAGTGACCGGCGGGATACGCAGTATTTT
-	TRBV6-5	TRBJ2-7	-	CASSRDGVMTNEQYF	TGTGCCAGCAGTCGCGACGGAGTTATGACTAACGAGCAGTACTTC
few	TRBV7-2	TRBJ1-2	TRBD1	CASSLSSSGGEGYTF	TGTGCCAGCAGCTTATCTTCGTCAGGGGGCGAGGGCTACACCTTC
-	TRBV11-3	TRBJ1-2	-	CASSGRGKPANYGYTF	TGTGCCAGCAGCGGGCGCGGGAAACCGGCTAACTATGGCTACACCTTC
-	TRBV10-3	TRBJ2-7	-	CAISEGRQGGVEQYF	TGTGCCATCAGTGAGGGGAGACAGGGAGGGGTCGAGCAGTACTTC
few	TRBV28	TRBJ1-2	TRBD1	CASSRTGGYTF	TGTGCCAGCAGTCGGACAGGGGGCTACACCTTC
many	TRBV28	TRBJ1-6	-	CASSLARTSWVSPLHF	TGTGCCAGCAGTTTGGCGAGAACCAGTTGGGTTTCACCCCTCCACTTT
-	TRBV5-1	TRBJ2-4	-	CASSRGRTLAKNIQYF	TGCGCCAGCAGCAGGGGCCGAACCTTAGCCAAAAACATTCAGTACTTC
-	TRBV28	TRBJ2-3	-	CASRQALGETDTQYF	TGTGCCAGCAGACAGGCCCTAGGGGAGACAGATACGCAGTATTTT
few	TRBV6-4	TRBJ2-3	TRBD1	CASKPGQGTSDTQYF	TGTGCCAGCAAGCCGGGACAGGGAACGTCAGATACGCAGTATTTT
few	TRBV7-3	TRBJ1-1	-	CASSFTGKNTEAFF	TGTGCCAGCAGCTTTACAGGGAAGAACACTGAAGCTTTCTTT
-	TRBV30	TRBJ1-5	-	CAWSGSLLSLGNQPQHF	TGTGCCTGGAGTGGCTCTCTTCTGAGCCTTGGCAATCAGCCCCAGCATTTT
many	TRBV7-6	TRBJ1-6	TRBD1	CASSLGSGTGLGSPLHF	TGTGCCAGCAGCTTAGGGTCCGGGACAGGGCTTGGGTCACCCCTCCACTTT
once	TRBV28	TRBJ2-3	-	CASSLVTRTDTQYF	TGTGCCAGCAGTTTAGTCACCCGCACAGATACGCAGTATTTT
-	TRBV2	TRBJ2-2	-	CASSEGSYTGELFF	TGTGCCAGCAGTGAAGGGAGCTACACCGGGGAGCTGTTTTTT
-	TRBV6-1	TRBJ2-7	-	CASSSDRFSFYEQYF	TGTGCCAGCAGTTCCGACAGGTTTTCTTTCTACGAGCAGTACTTC
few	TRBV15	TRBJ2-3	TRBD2	CVTSRTARLAGDTDTQYF	TGTGTCACCAGCAGGACCGCTCGGTTAGCGGGGGACACAGATACGCAGTATTTT
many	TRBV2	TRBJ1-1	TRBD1	CASRGGQGNTEAFF	TGTGCCAGCAGGGGAGGACAGGGAAACACTGAAGCTTTCTTT
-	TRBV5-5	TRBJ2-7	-	CASSLSGTGAYEQYF	TGTGCCAGCAGCTTGTCAGGGACGGGAGCCTACGAGCAGTACTTC
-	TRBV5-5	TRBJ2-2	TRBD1	CASSSLRGSTGELFF	TGTGCCAGCAGCTCGCTCAGGGGGAGCACCGGGGAGCTGTTTTTT
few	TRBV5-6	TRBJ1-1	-	CASSLVIMGTEAFF	TGTGCCAGCAGCTTGGTAATAATGGGCACTGAAGCTTTCTTT
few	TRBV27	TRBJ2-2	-	CASSLSRGVGNTGELFF	TGTGCCAGCAGTTTATCTCGAGGGGTTGGGAACACCGGGGAGCTGTTTTTT
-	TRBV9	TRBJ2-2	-	CASSVVGTGELFF	TGTGCCAGCAGCGTAGTAGGGACCGGGGAGCTGTTTTTT
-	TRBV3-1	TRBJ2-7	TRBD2	CASCSSGGSYEQYF	TGTGCCAGCTGTTCTAGCGGGGGCTCCTACGAGCAGTACTTC
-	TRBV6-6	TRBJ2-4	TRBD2	CASSSNSGLAENIQYF	TGTGCCAGCAGTTCCAACTCGGGACTAGCGGAAAACATTCAGTACTTC
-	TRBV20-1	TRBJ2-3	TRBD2	CSARVTSGGGATQYF	TGCAGTGCTAGAGTCACTAGCGGGGGGGGAGCTACGCAGTATTTT
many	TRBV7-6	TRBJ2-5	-	CASSLERRETQYF	TGTGCCAGCAGTCTCGAGAGAAGGGAGACCCAGTACTTC
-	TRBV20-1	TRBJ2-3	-	CSARDRLQSTDTQYF	TGCAGTGCTAGAGATCGTCTACAGAGCACAGATACGCAGTATTTT
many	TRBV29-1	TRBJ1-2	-	CSVDHSYYGYTF	TGCAGCGTGGACCACAGCTACTATGGCTACACCTTC
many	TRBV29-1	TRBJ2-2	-	CSGGRPTGELFF	TGCAGCGGAGGACGGCCCACCGGGGAGCTGTTTTTT
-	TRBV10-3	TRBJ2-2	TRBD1	CAISEWGQANTGELFF	TGTGCCATCAGTGAGTGGGGACAGGCGAACACCGGGGAGCTGTTTTTT
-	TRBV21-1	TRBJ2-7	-	CASSRGRACEQYF	TGTGCCAGCAGCAGGGGGAGAGCGTGCGAGCAGTACTTC
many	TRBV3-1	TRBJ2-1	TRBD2	CASSPLAGGGTYNEQFF	TGTGCCAGCAGCCCACTTGCGGGGGGAGGAACTTACAATGAGCAGTTCTTC